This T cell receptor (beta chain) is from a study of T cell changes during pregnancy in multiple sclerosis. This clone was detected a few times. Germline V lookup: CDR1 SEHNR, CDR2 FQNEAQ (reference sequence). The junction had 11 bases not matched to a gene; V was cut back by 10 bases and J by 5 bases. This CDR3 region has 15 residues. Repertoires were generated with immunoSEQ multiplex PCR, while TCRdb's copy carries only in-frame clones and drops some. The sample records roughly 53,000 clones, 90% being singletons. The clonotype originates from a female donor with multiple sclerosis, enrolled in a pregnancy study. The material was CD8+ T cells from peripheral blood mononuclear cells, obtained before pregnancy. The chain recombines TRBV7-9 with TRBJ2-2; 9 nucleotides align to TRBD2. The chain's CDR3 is CATRGGLAGTGELFF. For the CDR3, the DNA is TGTGCCACGAGGGGGGGACTAGCCGGGACCGGGGAGCTGTTTTTT.